These T cell receptor beta chains were read from a single sample in a study of tumor-infiltrating lymphocytes in oesophageal squamous cell carcinoma. Using its own MiXCR run on the PCR reads, TCRdb lists one record per CDR3 protein. The sample holds around 13,000 distinct CDR3 sequences, 52% seen once. The source material was esophageal tumor tissue. The receptors here all came from a female donor with esophageal squamous cell carcinoma. The CDR3 runs from the conserved cysteine through the conserved F or W. D genes are given only for firm matches. The size entry is marked missing in some rows and otherwise reads once, few, many or a size class.

>TRBJ2-3|.|TRBV6-8|.
TGTGCCACCACCGGCGGAGGGCCCACAGATACGCAGTATTTT
CATTGGGPTDTQYF
>TRBJ2-1|.|TRBV6-1|few
TGTGCCAGCAGTCCACTGGTCTCCTACAATGAGCAGTTCTTC
CASSPLVSYNEQFF
>TRBJ2-1|.|TRBV7-6|.
TGTGCCAGCAGCTTAGGACCTCGGCTGTTCTTC
CASSLGPRLFF
>TRBJ2-7|.|TRBV5-1|.
TGCGCCAGCAGCATAGACATAGCCTACGAGCAGTACTTC
CASSIDIAYEQYF
>TRBJ1-2|TRBD1|TRBV7-2|.
TGTGCCAGCAGACCACCGGGACAGGGGATTGGCTACACCTTC
CASRPPGQGIGYTF
>TRBJ2-3|TRBD1|TRBV6-5|once
TGTGCCAGCAGTAGACAGGGGCGAAGCACAGATACGCAGTATTTT
CASSRQGRSTDTQYF
>TRBJ2-1|.|TRBV7-3|.
TGTGCCAGCAGCCCACTTCTTTCTAGCTCTGAGCAGTTCTTC
CASSPLLSSSEQFF
>TRBJ2-3|.|TRBV2|many
TGTGCCAGCAGTAGGGACCGAACTAACACAGATACGCAGTATTTT
CASSRDRTNTDTQYF
>TRBJ2-3|.|TRBV11-2|.
TGTGCCAGCAGCACCGACGGAACTAGCACAGATACGCAGTATTTT
CASSTDGTSTDTQYF
>TRBJ2-1|.|TRBV7-9|.
TGTGCCAGCAGCTTAGGAGTGTGGGGGAGTGACTACAATGAGCAGTTCTTC
CASSLGVWGSDYNEQFF
>TRBJ2-1|TRBD1|TRBV5-8|many
TGTGCCAGCAGCCATGACAGGGGCCCATGGGGTGAGCAGTTCTTC
CASSHDRGPWGEQFF
>TRBJ2-5|.|TRBV12-3/TRBV12-4|.
TGTGCCAGCAAATCCCTCGGGGAAGAGACCCAGTACTTC
CASKSLGEETQYF
>TRBJ1-4|.|TRBV6-1|.
TGTGCCAGCAGGGAAGAGGGCCCTCCTAATGAAAAACTGTTTTTT
CASREEGPPNEKLFF
>TRBJ2-2|TRBD1|TRBV7-2|.
TGTGCCAGCAGCCCGCTCCAGGGGGCAACCGGGGAGCTGTTTTTT
CASSPLQGATGELFF
>TRBJ2-7|.|TRBV7-9|many
TGTGCCAGCAGCCACCGGGACACCCTCGCCGAGCAGTACTTC
CASSHRDTLAEQYF
>TRBJ2-7|TRBD2|TRBV7-6|.
TGTGCCAGCAGACCTACTAGCGGGGGGGCGAACACCGGGGAGCTGTACTTC
CASRPTSGGANTGELYF
>TRBJ2-4|.|TRBV7-2|.
TGTGCCAGCAGCTTAGCCGGGGCTTCGGACATTCAGTACTTC
CASSLAGASDIQYF
>TRBJ2-7|.|TRBV6-5|.
TGTGCCAGCAGTCCAGGGGAACGCGAGCAGTACTTC
CASSPGEREQYF
>TRBJ2-6|.|TRBV6-1|.
.
CASSRPWGPQLLRAVLRF
>TRBJ2-4|.|TRBV3-1|.
TGTGCCAGCAGCCCGTCACCACAGGGAAAGCAGTACTTC
CASSPSPQGKQYF
>TRBJ2-1|.|TRBV19|.
TGTGCCGGTAGTATAGTCGGGGGGCGCACTGGGACTGAGCAGTTCTTC
CAGSIVGGRTGTEQFF
>TRBJ2-3|.|TRBV7-6|few
TGTGCCAGCAGCTTCGGGACCACAGATACGCAGTATTTT
CASSFGTTDTQYF
>TRBJ2-7|TRBD1|TRBV10-2|.
TGCGCCAGCAGTGAAGGGGGCTCAGACGAGCAGTACTTC
CASSEGGSDEQYF
>TRBJ2-7|.|TRBV6-2/TRBV6-3|many
TGTGCCAGCAGTTATGACAGAATCTACGAGCAGTACTTC
CASSYDRIYEQYF
>TRBJ2-7|.|TRBV7-2|few
TGTGCCAGCAGCTTAGTTAGGTACGAGCAGTACTTC
CASSLVRYEQYF
>TRBJ2-1|.|TRBV7-2|.
TGTGCCAGCAGCTTAGCGGCAGGGGAGCCCTACAATGAGCAGTTCTTC
CASSLAAGEPYNEQFF
>TRBJ1-1|.|TRBV11-2|few
TGTGCCAGCAGCTTAGTTGCCGGGGAGCTGTATTTT
CASSLVAGELYF
>TRBJ2-1|TRBD2|TRBV7-6|.
TGTGCTAGCAGCTTAGCGGGCAGCCGATTAACGAGCTACAATGAGCAGTTCTTC
CASSLAGSRLTSYNEQFF
>TRBJ2-7|.|TRBV18|many
TGTGCCAGCTCACCACCAAAGCTTGGCGAGCAGTACTTC
CASSPPKLGEQYF
>TRBJ1-2|.|TRBV2|few
TGTGCCAGCAGTAGCCAGAATCGTAACTATGGCTACACCTTC
CASSSQNRNYGYTF
>TRBJ1-1|.|TRBV7-3|medium-sized
TGTGCCAGCAGCTTAAACGGACAGATAGGTGAAGCTTTCTTT
CASSLNGQIGEAFF
>TRBJ2-7|TRBD1|TRBV19|many
TGTGCCAGTAGTCCCAAGGGGACAGCCACCCTCCCCTACGAGCAGTACTTC
CASSPKGTATLPYEQYF
>TRBJ2-4|.|TRBV7-2|.
TGTGCCAGCAGCCCACGCGAGGCTAGCGTGGGTCAGTACTTC
CASSPREASVGQYF
>TRBJ2-1|TRBD1|TRBV6-1|.
TGTGCCAGCAGTGAGTCTTGGGGGACAGGGGGGTTTGAGCAGTTCTTC
CASSESWGTGGFEQFF
>TRBJ2-1|TRBD1|TRBV4-1|.
TGCGCCAGCAGCCAGGACAGGGGAGACTCACCCCTCCACTTC
CASSQDRGDSPLHF
>TRBJ2-3|.|TRBV7-6|.
TGTGCCAGCAGCTTAGACCTAACAGATACGCAGTATTTT
CASSLDLTDTQYF
>TRBJ2-3|.|TRBV7-4|.
TGTGCCAGCAGCTTAGACGGGGGGCTAAGCACAGATACGCAGTATTTT
CASSLDGGLSTDTQYF
>TRBJ2-1|TRBD2|TRBV7-6|few
TGTGCCAGCAGTGAACTAGCGGCTTCCTACAATGAGCAGTTCTTC
CASSELAASYNEQFF
>TRBJ2-7|TRBD1|TRBV10-2|.
TGCGCCAGCAGTGAGACGAGCCGGGACAGCGAGCAGTACTTC
CASSETSRDSEQYF
>TRBJ2-2|.|TRBV7-6|.
TGTGCCAGCAGCATCTCCAGGACCGGGGAGCTGTTTTTT
CASSISRTGELFF